The source of this T cell receptor (beta chain) is a study of T cell clonality in common variable immunodeficiency. Overall study findings and caveats: Reportedly, TCR beta sequences from common variable immunodeficiency showed fewer deletions and N-nucleotide insertions.

Sequencing was performed with immunoSEQ multiplex PCR; in TCRdb, only in-frame clones are kept and a portion is missing. Sampling found roughly 29,000 clones, none seen once. Comments on this clone: Antigen specificity is unknown. The read terminates 3 residues ahead of where the CDR3 ends, so the germline J gene completes it.

J lost 1 base, V lost 4 bases, and 3 bases had no gene match. The germline V gene has CDR1 DFQATT and CDR2 SNEGSKA (reference sequence). The CDR3 is 14 residues long. This clonotype was obtained from a human donor with common variable immunodeficiency. The J gene is TRBJ1-2, the V gene TRBV20-1; 10 bases are shared with TRBD1. Sequenced material: peripheral blood mononuclear cells. The CDR3 bases that were read are TGCAGTGCTAAGGGGACAGGGGTTAACTATGGC. This codes for CSAKGTGVNYG. The CDR3 in full is CSAKGTGVNYGYTF.